The 23 T cell receptor beta chains listed next were all sequenced from one sample in a study of T cells after yellow fever vaccination. TCRdb reanalysed the 5' RACE reads using MiXCR and keeps one entry per CDR3 protein. The sample records a few hundred thousand distinct CDR3 sequences, less than 4.5% being singletons. The starting material was PBMCs, obtained on the day of the yellow fever booster vaccination. The receptors originated from a man younger than 30 who received the YFV17D yellow fever vaccine.

This clonotype was found a few times. The chain links TRBV7-2 to TRBJ1-1; 10 bases agree with TRBD1. This CDR3 region has 16 residues. The J segment lost 4 bases and the V segment lost 3 bases, leaving 8 bases of the junction unmatched. Germline V gene lookup returns CDR1 SGHTA and CDR2 FQGNSA. The CDR3 is CASSFTGTGVGTEAFF. The CDR3 DNA reads as TGTGCCAGCAGCTTTACCGGGACAGGGGTAGGCACTGAAGCTTTCTTT.

As to this clonotype: A read error may produce the germline difference seen at one junction end. The rearrangement joins TRBV6-5 to TRBJ2-7; 9 bases are a match to TRBD1. CDR3 size: 14 residues. Germline V gives CDR1 MNHEY, CDR2 SVGAGI. The CDR3 bases are TGTGCCAGCAGTCCGAGGGGACAGGGCTACGTGCAGTACTTC. Translating gives CASSPRGQGYVQYF.

CDR3 DNA: TGCAGCGTGAGGGGCTTTGCTAATGAAAAACTGTTTTTT. Its protein is CSVRGFANEKLFF. This chain uses TRBV29-1 with TRBJ1-4, with D possibly matching TRBD1 (5 bases). The CDR3 is 13 amino acids. Germline CDR1 reads SQVTM; CDR2 reads ANQGSEA. Trimming stripped 6 bases from V and 3 bases from J, with 11 bases between.

This clonotype was seen more than once but under ten times. The CDR3 loop is CASRPGRGLSTANEKLFF. DNA for the CDR3: TGTGCCAGCAGGCCCGGACGAGGGTTGAGTACGGCTAATGAAAAACTGTTTTTT. The chain uses TRBV11-2 and TRBJ1-4; D is uncertain. The CDR3 loop spans 18 amino acids. Trimming pared 6 bases from V and 3 bases from J, leaving 23 bases between. CDR1 and CDR2 from the germline V gene are SGHAT and FQNNGV.

This clonotype has ten or more counts. This chain links TRBV18 with TRBJ2-7; 7 nucleotides match TRBD1. The CDR3 runs 14 residues. V dropped 6 bases and J dropped 4; count of bases not matched to a gene: 9. CDR1 KGHSH and CDR2 LQKENI come from the germline V gene. The CDR3 loop reads CASSDRASWYEQYF. DNA for the CDR3: TGTGCCAGCTCCGACAGGGCTTCTTGGTACGAGCAGTACTTC.

This clonotype has at least ten counts. V gene TRBV12-3 or TRBV12-4 combines with J gene TRBJ2-5; D remains unclear. This CDR3 region has 13 residues. The germline V and J ends were trimmed by 5 bases and 7 bases, with 14 bases remaining between them. The CDR3 is CASSEQELGTQYF. CDR3 coding DNA: TGTGCCAGCAGTGAGCAGGAGTTGGGGACCCAGTACTTC.

V gene TRBV4-1 combines with J gene TRBJ1-6, with D maybe TRBD1 (5 bases). The germline V and J ends were trimmed by 4 bases and 7 bases, with 14 bases remaining between them. The CDR3 has 15 amino acids. Germline V CDR1 and CDR2: MGHRA, YSYEKL. The CDR3 DNA reads TGCGCCAGCAGCCCAGAGGAGTGGGGGAATTCACCCCTCCACTTT. Protein product: CASSPEEWGNSPLHF.

The genes are TRBV19 and TRBJ2-1; D tentatively fits TRBD1 or TRBD2 (5 bases each). With 8 bases removed from V and 4 bases from J, the gap between germline ends came to 18 bases. Germline lookup yields CDR1 LNHDA and CDR2 SQIVND (reference sequence). CDR3 length equals 15 residues. The DNA of the CDR3 is TGTGCCAGTGCGGAGATGGGGGATATTTACAATGAGCAGTTCTTC. Protein: CASAEMGDIYNEQFF. The complete variable domain, with remaining parts taken from reference TRBV19 and TRBJ2-1, reads DGGITQSPKYLFRKEGQNVTLSCEQNLNHDAMYWYRQDPGQGLRLIYYSQIVNDFQKGDIAEGYSVSREKKESFPLTVTSAQKNPTAFYLCASAEMGDIYNEQFFGPGTRLTVL.

This clonotype was observed at least ten times. This sequence joins TRBV4-1 and TRBJ2-7; 10 bases align to TRBD2. CDR1 and CDR2 (germline): MGHRA, YSYEKL. This CDR3 has 13 residues. V lost 2 bases, J lost 10 bases, and 5 bases stayed unmatched. The CDR3 here is CASSQLSGGPQYF. The CDR3 bases are TGCGCCAGCAGCCAACTTAGCGGGGGGCCACAGTACTTC.

In DNA, the CDR3 is TGTGCCATCCGTACAGGGGCCAAAAACATTCAGTACTTC. As protein: CAIRTGAKNIQYF. The chain couples TRBV7-9 to TRBJ2-4; tentative D call: TRBD1 (6 bases). Trimming took off 10 bases at V and 1 base at J, with 11 bases between the two ends. This CDR3 comprises 13 residues. Germline V gene lookup returns CDR1 SEHNR and CDR2 FQNEAQ (reference sequence).

The sample holds many counts of this clonotype. The rearrangement joins TRBV7-8 to TRBJ2-1; 8 bases fit TRBD1. This CDR3 contains 15 residues. Germline V gene data show CDR1 as SGHVS and CDR2 as FQNEAQ. Trimming at V came to 0 bases and at J to 6 bases, leaving 4 bases not matched to a gene. The CDR3 region is CASSLAQGGINEQFF. CDR3 in DNA: TGTGCCAGCAGCTTAGCACAGGGGGGAATCAATGAGCAGTTCTTC. Full variable domain (remainder filled in from reference TRBV7-8 and TRBJ2-1): GAGVSQSPRYKVAKRGQDVALRCDPISGHVSLFWYQQALGQGPEFLTYFQNEAQLDKSGLPSDRFFAERPEGSVSTLKIQRTQQEDSAVYLCASSLAQGGINEQFFGPGTRLTVL.

This clonotype has just a few counts. The chain employs TRBV5-1 and TRBJ1-1; D ambiguous. Germline-derived CDR1 and CDR2 are SGHRS and YFSETQ. Trimming stripped 1 base from V and 3 bases from J, with 13 bases between. CDR3 size: 15 residues. This CDR3 is CASSLSAGWDTEAFF. CDR3 bases: TGCGCCAGCAGCTTGTCGGCGGGGTGGGACACTGAAGCTTTCTTT.

The chain couples TRBV5-5 to TRBJ2-6, with a possible D match to TRBD1 (5 bases). Per germline, CDR1 SGHKS and CDR2 YYEKEE (reference sequence). V was cut by 4 bases and J by 1 base, with 12 bases left in between. The CDR3 loop spans 16 amino acids. The CDR3 is CASSRGRSSGANVLTF. DNA for the CDR3: TGTGCCAGCAGCAGGGGCCGCTCATCTGGGGCCAACGTCCTGACTTTC.

The sample holds many counts of this clonotype. CDR3 DNA: TGTGCCAGCTCACCGGAACTAGCGTTCACAGATACGCAGTATTTT. Its protein is CASSPELAFTDTQYF. The V gene is TRBV18, the J gene TRBJ2-3, with 7 bases lining up with TRBD2. The CDR3 contains 15 residues. Germline trimming cut 3 bases from V and 2 bases from J; bases unmatched to any gene: 5. The germline gives CDR1 KGHSH, CDR2 LQKENI. The full variable domain, in which reference TRBV18 and TRBJ2-3 provide the parts outside the CDR3, is NAGVMQNPRHLVRRRGQEARLRCSPMKGHSHVYWYRQLPEEGLKFMVYLQKENIIDESGMPKERFSAEFPKEGPSILRIQQVVRGDSAAYFCASSPELAFTDTQYFGPGTRLTVL.

In its sample, this clonotype was seen a few times. CDR3 sequence (DNA): TGTGCCAGTAGTATTCCCGGGTCCTACGAGCAGTACTTC. Its protein product is CASSIPGSYEQYF. V is TRBV19 and J is TRBJ2-7; no reliable D call. Germline CDR1 is LNHDA and CDR2 is SQIVND (reference sequence). CDR3 length: 13 residues. Trimming removed 3 bases from V and 1 base from J, with 7 bases in between.

This clonotype was recorded many times. This chain uses TRBV20-1 with TRBJ2-2, with D unresolved. Trimming removed 0 bases at V and 3 bases at J, with 20 bases between. The CDR3 is 18 residues long. The germline V gene encodes CDR1 DFQATT and CDR2 SNEGSKA (reference sequence). CDR3 bases: TGCAGTGCTAGAGATTTCCTGGCGGCCGCAAAAGACACCGGGGAGCTGTTTTTT. Translated, it gives CSARDFLAAAKDTGELFF.

The sample holds many counts of this clonotype. The V call is TRBV9, the J call TRBJ1-1, with 8 bases matching TRBD1. V lost 9 bases, J lost 0 bases, and 10 bases stayed unmatched. Germline V gives CDR1 SGDLS, CDR2 YYNGEE. This CDR3 contains 15 residues. CDR3 DNA: TGTGCCACCGCACCGGGACAGGAGGTGAACACTGAAGCTTTCTTT. Residues: CATAPGQEVNTEAFF.

This clonotype was seen repeatedly, ten times or more. This chain joins TRBV7-2 and TRBJ1-6; D unresolved. Between the trimmed V and J ends, which lost 1 base and 3 bases, there was a span of 7 bases. The CDR3 has 15 amino acids. Per the germline V gene, CDR1 is SGHTA and CDR2 is FQGNSA. The CDR3 DNA follows: TGTGCCAGCAGCTTAGTTACTTTCTATAATTCACCCCTCCACTTT. This codes for CASSLVTFYNSPLHF.

This clonotype was found many times. The gene calls are TRBV11-1 and TRBJ2-6, with no clear D. V lost 4 bases and J lost 0, with 13 bases in between. The CDR3 length is 17 residues. CDR1 is SGHAT, CDR2 FQDESV, per germline (reference sequence). CDR3 bases: TGTGCCAGCAGCTCCTTCCAGTACGGCTCTGGGGCCAACGTCCTGACTTTC. Protein product: CASSSFQYGSGANVLTF.

This clonotype showed up many times. V and J are TRBV10-3 and TRBJ2-3; possibly TRBD1 for D (6 bases). Trimming pared 0 bases from V and 3 bases from J, leaving 16 bases between. The germline V gene encodes CDR1 ENHRY and CDR2 SYGVKD. The CDR3 covers 17 residues. The CDR3 coding sequence is TGTGCCATCAGTGAGTCTGGAGCAGGGGTTGTTACAGATACGCAGTATTTT. Protein sequence: CAISESGAGVVTDTQYF.

This clonotype was counted ten times or more. This chain links TRBV6-5 with TRBJ2-7; 9 bases map to TRBD1. Germline assignment: CDR1 MNHEY and CDR2 SVGAGI. The V and J ends lost 4 bases and 5 bases, in that order; junction bases with no gene match: 6. This CDR3 has 14 amino acids. The CDR3 sequence is CASSFRDRADEQYF. CDR3 sequence (DNA): TGTGCCAGCAGTTTCCGGGACAGGGCCGACGAGCAGTACTTC.

As concerns this clonotype: The junction departs from the called germline gene at one end, perhaps through a read error. J is TRBJ2-3 and V is TRBV5-5, with 10 nucleotides matching TRBD1. The CDR3 has 15 amino acids. Looked up from germline, CDR1 is SGHKS and CDR2 is YYEKEE (reference sequence). The CDR3 region has the DNA TGTGCCAGCGGCTTGGGACAGGGGAGCACAGATACGCAGTATTTT. Translated, it gives CASGLGQGSTDTQYF.

The gene calls are TRBV6-2 or TRBV6-3 and TRBJ2-5, with 11 bases aligning to TRBD2. Looked up from germline, CDR1 is MNHEY and CDR2 is SVGEGT. The V gene end was trimmed by 6 bases and the J gene end by 3 bases; junction bases not matched to a gene: 9. The length of the CDR3 is 16 residues. CDR3 residues: CASSTYSGGDKETQYF. Here the CDR3 DNA reads TGTGCCAGCAGCACCTATAGCGGGGGGGACAAAGAGACCCAGTACTTC.